These 13 T cell receptor beta chains were sequenced from one sample in a study of T cell changes during pregnancy in multiple sclerosis. Some clones are missing from TCRdb's copy, which holds only in-frame ones; the method was immunoSEQ multiplex PCR. The sample contains about 44,000 clones, 90% of which appear only once. The sequencing here drew on CD4+ T cells from peripheral blood mononuclear cells, taken before pregnancy. The receptors shown here come from a female donor with multiple sclerosis, enrolled in a pregnancy study.

The chain is built from TRBV6-5 and TRBJ1-5, with D perhaps matching TRBD1 (6 bases). Trimming removed 5 bases at V and 7 bases at J, with 18 bases between. The CDR3 consists of 15 residues. Looked up from germline, CDR1 is MNHEY and CDR2 is SVGAGI. The CDR3 DNA sequence: TGTGCCAGCAGTACCCCCGGGGGGCAGGGACAGCCCCAGCATTTT. It is translated as CASSTPGGQGQPQHF.

The V gene is TRBV20-1, the J gene TRBJ2-5; no definite D call. CDR1 is DFQATT, CDR2 SNEGSKA, per germline (reference sequence). This CDR3 region has 11 residues. V was clipped by 6 bases and J by 5 bases, with 10 bases between them. This chain's CDR3 is CSASPLETQYF. The CDR3, as DNA: TGCAGTGCCTCCCCTTTGGAGACCCAGTACTTC.

The table lists this clone with a count of one. V usage is TRBV28 and J usage is TRBJ2-2, with D possibly TRBD2 on 6 matching bases. V was trimmed by 7 bases and J by 5 bases, leaving 17 bases between them. The CDR3 loop spans 15 amino acids. The germline V gene encodes CDR1 MDHEN and CDR2 SYDVKM. CDR3 nucleotide sequence: TGTGCCAGCACCCCCCCCCGGGGGAAGACCGGGGAGCTGTTTTTT. Translated, it gives CASTPPRGKTGELFF. Looking up the rest from reference TRBV28 and TRBJ2-2 gives the full variable domain: DVKVTQSSRYLVKRTGEKVFLECVQDMDHENMFWYRQDPGLGLRLIYFSYDVKMKEKGDIPEGYSVSREKKERFSLILESASTNQTSMYLCASTPPRGKTGELFFGEGSRLTVL.

This chain joins TRBV19 and TRBJ2-1; the match to TRBD1 covers 7 bases. The CDR3 covers 13 residues. J gave up 6 bases and V 9 bases, and 8 bases lay outside the gene matches. In germline, CDR1 is LNHDA, CDR2 SQIVND (reference sequence). The CDR3 region is CASRGDSSNEQFF. CDR3 coding DNA: TGTGCCAGCCGAGGGGACAGTAGCAATGAGCAGTTCTTC.

This clone was seen a few times. The chain has TRBV5-1 and TRBJ1-6; D remains unclear. The CDR3 consists of 16 residues. The germline gives CDR1 SGHRS, CDR2 YFSETQ. Trimming took 2 bases from V and 9 from J, leaving 18 bases between them. The CDR3 region is CASSFTPGFRPSPLHF. In nucleotides, the CDR3 is TGCGCCAGCAGCTTTACCCCCGGGTTTCGCCCTTCACCCCTCCACTTT.

This clone was recorded once. The chain recombines TRBV19 with TRBJ2-3; TRBD1 aligns across 7 bases. From germline, CDR1 is LNHDA and CDR2 SQIVND (reference sequence). V shed 7 bases, J shed 4 bases, and the junction held 11 bases outside the gene matches. The CDR3 length is 15 residues. CDR3 coding DNA: TGTGCCAGTATGCCCGGGACAGTGCTCTCAGATACGCAGTATTTT. Protein: CASMPGTVLSDTQYF.

This chain uses TRBV5-1 with TRBJ2-2; 16 nucleotides agree with TRBD2. From germline, CDR1 is SGHRS and CDR2 YFSETQ. V lost 3 bases, J lost 3 bases, and 11 bases stayed unmatched. The CDR3 contains 20 residues. The CDR3 loop reads CASSSAGTSGRAWDTGELFF. In DNA, the CDR3 is TGCGCCAGCAGCTCGGCCGGGACTAGCGGGAGGGCCTGGGACACCGGGGAGCTGTTTTTT.

The V gene is TRBV4-2, the J gene TRBJ2-5; possible D gene TRBD2, 6 bases. Trimming shortened V by 4 bases and J by 2 bases, and 14 bases separated the two germline ends. Germline CDR1 reads LGHNA; CDR2 reads YNFKEQ. This CDR3 region has 15 residues. CDR3 coding DNA: TGTGCCAGCAGCCCCTTGACGGGGGAACAAGAGACCCAGTACTTC. As protein: CASSPLTGEQETQYF.

V usage is TRBV7-7 and J usage is TRBJ1-3; maybe TRBD1 (6 bases). CDR1 is SSHAT, CDR2 FNYEAQ, per germline (reference sequence). The CDR3 consists of 17 residues. V dropped 1 base and J dropped 4 bases, with 17 bases sitting between them. CDR3: CASSLGTSGTPGNTIYF. The CDR3 DNA follows: TGTGCCAGCAGCTTAGGGACCTCCGGGACACCAGGAAACACCATATATTTT.

The V and J genes are TRBV2 and TRBJ2-7; 16 bases agree with TRBD2. V lost 6 bases, J lost 6 bases, and 5 bases stayed unmatched. The CDR3 consists of 15 residues. Germline V gives CDR1 SNHLY, CDR2 FYNNEI. DNA of the CDR3: TGTGCCAGCAGGGGACTAGCGGGAGGGCCGGGCGAGCAGTACTTC. Encoded protein: CASRGLAGGPGEQYF.

The V gene is TRBV5-1, the J gene TRBJ2-2; 7 nucleotides line up with TRBD1. CDR1 and CDR2 from the germline V gene are SGHRS and YFSETQ. The V segment lost 0 bases and the J segment 5 bases; nucleotides outside the gene matches: 10. This CDR3 spans 17 amino acids. The CDR3 DNA sequence: TGCGCCAGCAGCTTGGCTAGTAGGGGGCCCCAAACCGGGGAGCTGTTTTTT. Its protein product is CASSLASRGPQTGELFF.

A remark on this clone: Germline and junction disagree at one end, which may indicate a read error. The chain joins TRBV19 to TRBJ2-6; 8 nucleotides match TRBD2. The germline CDR1 and CDR2 sequences are LNHDA and SQIVND (reference sequence). The CDR3 consists of 17 residues. CDR3 sequence reads: CASRIAGLLSGANVLTF. Here the CDR3 DNA reads TGTGCCAGTAGGATAGCGGGATTACTCTCTGGGGCCAACGTCCTGACTTTC.

The chain is built from TRBV10-3 and TRBJ2-2; a possible D gene is TRBD1 (5 bases). Trimming took off 6 bases at V and 2 bases at J, with 13 bases between the two ends. The V gene's germline CDR1 is ENHRY and CDR2 SYGVKD. This CDR3 comprises 15 residues. Written as DNA, the CDR3 is TGTGCCATCAGGTTGGACGGACAAAACACCGGGGAGCTGTTTTTT. Translated: CAIRLDGQNTGELFF.